This TCR beta chain appears in the sequencing data of a study of cytomegalovirus exposure and HLA in healthy donors. Study background: Earlier, 90 million to 140 million unique TCR beta sequences were recovered from around 200 million T cells by an analysis.

V was pared by 4 bases and J by 5 bases, with 9 bases between. This CDR3 comprises 12 residues. The V gene's germline CDR1 is MNHEY and CDR2 SMNVEV (reference sequence). The primer mix had 60 Vbeta and 13 Jbeta primers. In the original analysis: Roughly 11 million of the roughly 77 million unique TCR beta chains counted in a later analysis were shared. Profiling relied on immunoSEQ multiplex PCR, and the TCRdb table lists in-frame clones only, not all of them. V and J calls and clone size are as listed in that table; D and trimming were resolved from the DNA. The table has more than 50,000 clones, approximately 70% seen once; the top ten hold around a fifth.

The gene calls are TRBV27 and TRBJ2-7, with a weak D call TRBD1 (6 bases). The origin of this receptor is a woman between 50 and 59 years old in good health and CMV-seropositive. Sample: PBMCs. CDR3 nucleotide sequence: TGTGCCAGCAGTTCGACAGGTAACGAGCAGTACTTC. Translation gives CASSSTGNEQYF.